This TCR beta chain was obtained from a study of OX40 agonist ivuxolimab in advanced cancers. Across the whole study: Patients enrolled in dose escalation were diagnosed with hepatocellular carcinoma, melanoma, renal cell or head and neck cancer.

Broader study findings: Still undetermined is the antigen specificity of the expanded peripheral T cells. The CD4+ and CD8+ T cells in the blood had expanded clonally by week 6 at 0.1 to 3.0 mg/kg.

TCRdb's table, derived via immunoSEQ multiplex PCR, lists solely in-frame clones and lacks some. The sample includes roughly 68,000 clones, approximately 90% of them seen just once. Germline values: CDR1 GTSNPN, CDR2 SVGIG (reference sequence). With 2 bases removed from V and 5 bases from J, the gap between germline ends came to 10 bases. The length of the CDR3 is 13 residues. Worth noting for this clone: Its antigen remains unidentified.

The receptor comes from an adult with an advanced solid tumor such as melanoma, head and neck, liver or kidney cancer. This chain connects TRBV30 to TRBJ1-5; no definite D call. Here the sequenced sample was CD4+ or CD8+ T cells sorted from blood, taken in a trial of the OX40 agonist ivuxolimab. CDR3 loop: CAWSIPRHQPQHF. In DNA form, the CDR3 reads TGTGCCTGGAGTATCCCGCGCCATCAGCCCCAGCATTTT.